This T cell receptor beta chain is from a study of T-cell reconstitution after alpha-beta-depleted transplantation in children. Study conclusions and caveats: Fresh T-cell production supplied most of the T-cell counts and diversity seen one year after transplant.

Trimming stripped 2 bases from V and 1 base from J, with 8 bases between. From germline, CDR1 is SQVTM and CDR2 ANQGSEA. The CDR3 is 13 amino acids. Unique molecular identifiers were used to barcode this TCRbeta library. Using its own MiXCR run on the PCR reads, TCRdb lists one record per CDR3 protein. The sample consists of almost 250,000 distinct CDR3 sequences, roughly 23% of them appearing once. This clonotype was counted at least ten times. Its antigen is unknown. J is TRBJ2-5 and V is TRBV29-1; possible D gene TRBD1, 5 bases. Sequenced material: PBMCs, taken before TCRalphabeta/CD19-depleted stem cell transplant. This sequence was found in a girl between 2 and 10 years old with Fanconi anemia, due to receive a stem cell transplant. The CDR3 coding sequence is TGCAGCGTTGAAAACAGGCCCCAAGAGACCCAGTACTTC. Its protein is CSVENRPQETQYF.